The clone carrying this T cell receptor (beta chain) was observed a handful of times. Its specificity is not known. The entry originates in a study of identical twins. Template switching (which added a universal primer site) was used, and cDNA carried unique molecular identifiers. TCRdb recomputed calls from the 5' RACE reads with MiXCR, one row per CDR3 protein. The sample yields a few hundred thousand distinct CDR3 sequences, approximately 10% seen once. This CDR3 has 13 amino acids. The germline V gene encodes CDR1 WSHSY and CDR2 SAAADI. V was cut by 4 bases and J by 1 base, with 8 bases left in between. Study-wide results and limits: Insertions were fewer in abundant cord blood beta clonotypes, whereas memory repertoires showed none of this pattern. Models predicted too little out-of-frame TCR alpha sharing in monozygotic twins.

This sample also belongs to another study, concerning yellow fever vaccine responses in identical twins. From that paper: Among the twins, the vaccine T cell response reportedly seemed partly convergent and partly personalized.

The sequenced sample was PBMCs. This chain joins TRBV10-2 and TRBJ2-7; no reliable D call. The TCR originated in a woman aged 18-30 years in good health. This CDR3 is CASSVPGSYEQYF. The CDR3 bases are TGCGCCAGCAGTGTCCCCGGATCCTACGAGCAGTACTTC.